One and the same sample provided the 8 T cell receptor beta chains below, sequenced in a study of T cells after yellow fever vaccination. TCRdb reprocessed the 5' RACE reads with MiXCR, giving one entry per CDR3 protein. Of about 300,000 distinct CDR3 sequences listed, approximately 8% are singletons. The sample here was CD4+ T cells sorted from PBMCs, taken 5 days after the yellow fever booster vaccination. These receptor sequences come from a man aged 18 to 29 who received the YFV17D yellow fever vaccine.

This rearrangement joins TRBV7-9 to TRBJ2-7; D not resolved. The length of the CDR3 is 12 residues. Per germline, CDR1 SEHNR and CDR2 FQNEAQ (reference sequence). V was trimmed by 0 bases and J by 6 bases, leaving 6 bases between them. CDR3 bases: TGTGCCAGCAGCTTAGCGGCGGCCGAGCAGTACTTC. Its translation is CASSLAAAEQYF. Together with reference TRBV7-9 and TRBJ2-7, the CDR3 gives the full variable domain: DTGVSQNPRHKITKRGQNVTFRCDPISEHNRLYWYRQTLGQGPEFLTYFQNEAQLEKSRLLSDRFSAERPKGSFSTLEIQRTEQGDSAMYLCASSLAAAEQYFGPGTRLTVT.

The rearrangement joins TRBV7-9 to TRBJ2-3; D is undetermined. Germline V gene data show CDR1 as SEHNR and CDR2 as FQNEAQ (reference sequence). The germline V and J ends were trimmed by 7 bases and 5 bases, with 10 bases remaining between them. The CDR3 loop spans 12 amino acids. CDR3: CASIISGDTQYF. The DNA of the CDR3 is TGTGCCAGCATTATTTCGGGAGATACGCAGTATTTT. The variable domain in full, completed from reference TRBV7-9 and TRBJ2-3, reads DTGVSQNPRHKITKRGQNVTFRCDPISEHNRLYWYRQTLGQGPEFLTYFQNEAQLEKSRLLSDRFSAERPKGSFSTLEIQRTEQGDSAMYLCASIISGDTQYFGPGTRLTVL.

The table lists this clonotype with many counts. The chain links TRBV20-1 to TRBJ2-7; tentative D call: TRBD2 (5 bases). Germline-derived CDR1 and CDR2 are DFQATT and SNEGSKA (reference sequence). This CDR3 is 15 amino acids long. V lost 4 bases and J 4 bases, leaving 20 bases between the germline ends. The CDR3 DNA sequence: TGCAGTGCTAACAAAGAGGGCCTCCGTACGTACGAGCAGTACGTC. Translated: CSANKEGLRTYEQYV.

This clonotype has just one count. The chain links TRBV6-2 or TRBV6-3 to TRBJ1-1; D remains unclear. Trimming took 6 bases from V and 13 from J, leaving 18 bases between them. Germline V gene data show CDR1 as MNHEY and CDR2 as SVGEGT. The CDR3 is made up of 12 amino acids. CDR3 in amino acids: CASRNPNKLSFF. CDR3 in DNA: TGTGCCAGCAGGAACCCAAATAAGTTGAGTTTCTTT.

There are a few counts of this clonotype. This chain uses TRBV5-1 with TRBJ2-6, with 7 bases lining up with TRBD2. CDR1 and CDR2 from the germline V gene are SGHRS and YFSETQ. V dropped 4 bases and J dropped 0; count of bases not matched to a gene: 10. This CDR3 region has 18 residues. The CDR3 protein is CASSPLPAGDSGANVLTF. CDR3 sequence (DNA): TGCGCCAGCAGCCCCCTCCCGGCGGGGGACTCTGGGGCCAACGTCCTGACTTTC.

V and J are TRBV4-1 and TRBJ2-5; tentative D call: TRBD2 (5 bases). The V end lost 3 bases, the J end lost 5 bases, and 13 bases lay between the germline ends. Germline V gene lookup returns CDR1 MGHRA and CDR2 YSYEKL. CDR3 length: 14 residues. The CDR3 here is CASSQPTRGETQYF. DNA for the CDR3: TGCGCCAGCAGCCAGCCGACCCGCGGGGAGACCCAGTACTTC.

This clonotype was counted a few times. The chain recombines TRBV27 with TRBJ1-1, with D perhaps TRBD1 (6 bases). The CDR3 totals 14 residues. Trimming removed 6 bases from V and 0 bases from J, with 11 bases in between. Germline V gives CDR1 MNHEY, CDR2 SMNVEV (reference sequence). CDR3 DNA: TGTGCCAGCAGCCAAAGGGGGGTGAACACTGAAGCTTTCTTT. Its protein is CASSQRGVNTEAFF.

Only a few counts were recorded for this clonotype. Here the CDR3 DNA reads TGCGCCAGCAGCTTATCCTCCAGTGAGAATCAGCCCCAGCATTTT. Translating it yields CASSLSSSENQPQHF. The chain joins TRBV5-1 to TRBJ1-5; D call uncertain. The CDR3 has 15 amino acids. Per germline, CDR1 SGHRS and CDR2 YFSETQ. V shed 2 bases and J shed 4 bases, with 13 bases lying between them.